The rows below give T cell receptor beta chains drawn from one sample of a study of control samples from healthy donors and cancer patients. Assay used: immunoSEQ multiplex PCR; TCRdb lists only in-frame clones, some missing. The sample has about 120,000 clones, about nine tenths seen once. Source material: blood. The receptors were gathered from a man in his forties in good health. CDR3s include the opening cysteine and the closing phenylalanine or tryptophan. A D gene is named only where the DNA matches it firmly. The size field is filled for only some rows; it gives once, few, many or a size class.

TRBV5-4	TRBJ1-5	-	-	CASSPGPPRGNQPQHF	TGTGCCAGCAGCCCCGGGCCGCCCCGAGGCAATCAGCCCCAGCATTTT
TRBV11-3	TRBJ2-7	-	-	CASSYRGQGEYEQYF	TGTGCCAGCAGCTATCGCGGGCAGGGTGAATACGAGCAGTACTTC
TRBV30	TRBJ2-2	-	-	CAWSVLENTGELFF	TGTGCCTGGAGTGTATTAGAGAACACCGGGGAGCTGTTTTTT
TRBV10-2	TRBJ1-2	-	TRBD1	CASSRDSFNYGYTF	TGCGCCAGCAGTCGGGACAGCTTTAACTATGGCTACACCTTC
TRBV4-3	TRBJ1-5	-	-	CASSQDPSKPQHF	TGCGCCAGCAGCCAAGATCCCAGTAAGCCCCAGCATTTT
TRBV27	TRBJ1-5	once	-	CASSSLQGVQPQHF	TGTGCCAGCAGTTCACTACAGGGAGTTCAGCCCCAGCATTTT
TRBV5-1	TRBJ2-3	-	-	CASSSQGARGSVDTQYF	TGCGCCAGCAGCTCCCAAGGCGCCAGGGGATCGGTGGATACGCAGTATTTT
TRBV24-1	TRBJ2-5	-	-	CATSDDVTGPETQYF	TGTGCCACCAGTGACGATGTAACAGGGCCAGAGACCCAGTACTTC
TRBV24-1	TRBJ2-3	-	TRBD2	CATSDEKTSGVTDTQYF	TGTGCCACCAGTGATGAGAAGACTAGCGGGGTCACAGATACGCAGTATTTT
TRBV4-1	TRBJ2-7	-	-	CASSQDRGTAYEQYF	TGCGCCAGCAGCCAAGACCGAGGGACGGCTTACGAGCAGTACTTC
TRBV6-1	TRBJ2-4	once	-	CASSEALSGLAKNIQYF	TGTGCCAGCAGTGAAGCGCTCAGCGGACTAGCCAAAAACATTCAGTACTTC
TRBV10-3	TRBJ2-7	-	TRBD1	CAIRDRTHEQYF	TGTGCCATCCGGGACAGGACCCACGAGCAGTACTTC
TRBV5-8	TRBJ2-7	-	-	CASSPDLEGSHSYEQYF	TGTGCCAGCAGCCCCGACTTGGAGGGCTCCCACTCCTACGAGCAGTACTTC
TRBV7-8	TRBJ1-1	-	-	CASSFSWGDTEAFF	TGTGCCAGCAGCTTCTCGTGGGGGGACACTGAAGCTTTCTTT
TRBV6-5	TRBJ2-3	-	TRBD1	CASTRGQGSDTQYF	TGTGCCAGCACCCGGGGACAGGGATCAGATACGCAGTATTTT
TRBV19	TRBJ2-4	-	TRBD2	CASSIRGIRGEPAKNIQYF	TGTGCCAGTAGTATACGGGGCATACGGGGGGAGCCGGCCAAAAACATTCAGTACTTC
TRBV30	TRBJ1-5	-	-	CAWSVQEGGNQPQHF	TGTGCCTGGAGTGTACAGGAGGGAGGCAATCAGCCCCAGCATTTT
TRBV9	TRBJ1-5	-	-	CASSVGPGGEEPQHF	TGTGCCAGCAGCGTAGGCCCTGGGGGAGAAGAGCCCCAGCATTTT
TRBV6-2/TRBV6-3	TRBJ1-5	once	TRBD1	CASSYAGGGQPQHF	TGTGCCAGCAGTTACGCAGGGGGGGGACAGCCCCAGCATTTT
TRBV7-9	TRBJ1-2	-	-	CASSLAPGSHGYTF	TGTGCCAGCAGCTTAGCCCCAGGGAGTCATGGCTACACCTTC
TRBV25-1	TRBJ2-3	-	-	CASSESRGGETSTDTQYF	TGTGCCAGCAGTGAAAGTAGGGGCGGGGAAACTAGCACAGATACGCAGTATTTT
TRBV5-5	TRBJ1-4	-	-	CASSKGDGTVATNEKLFF	TGTGCCAGCAGCAAAGGGGACGGAACCGTCGCAACTAATGAAAAACTGTTTTTT
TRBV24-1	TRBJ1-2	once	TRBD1	CATSDPGQANYGYTF	TGTGCCACCAGTGACCCGGGACAGGCTAACTATGGCTACACCTTC
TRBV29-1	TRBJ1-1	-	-	CSVEPRTGMNTEAFF	TGCAGCGTTGAACCACGTACAGGGATGAACACTGAAGCTTTCTTT
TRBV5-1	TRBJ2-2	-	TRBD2	CASSTLAGGVTGELFF	TGCGCCAGCAGCACCCTAGCGGGGGGAGTCACCGGGGAGCTGTTTTTT
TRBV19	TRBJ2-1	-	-	CASSIEGANYNEQFF	TGTGCCAGTAGTATAGAAGGGGCCAACTACAATGAGCAGTTCTTC
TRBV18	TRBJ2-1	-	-	CASSLFSDEQFF	TGTGCCAGCTCACTCTTCAGCGATGAGCAGTTCTTC
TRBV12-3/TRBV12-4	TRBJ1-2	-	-	CASSFRGKGGYTF	TGTGCCAGCAGTTTTCGGGGGAAAGGTGGCTACACCTTC
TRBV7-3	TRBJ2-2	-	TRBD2	CASSYGTSGGELFF	TGTGCCAGCAGCTACGGGACTAGTGGCGGGGAGCTGTTTTTT
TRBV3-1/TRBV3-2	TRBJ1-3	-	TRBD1	CASSRRGGTGSGNTIYF	TGTGCCAGCAGCCGCCGAGGAGGGACAGGGTCTGGAAACACCATATATTTT
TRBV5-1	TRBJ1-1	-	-	CASSLGGTLNTEAFF	TGCGCCAGCAGCTTGGGGGGGACGTTGAACACTGAAGCTTTCTTT
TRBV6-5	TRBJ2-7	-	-	CASSYRSEFAYEQYF	TGTGCCAGCAGTTACAGAAGCGAGTTCGCCTACGAGCAGTACTTC
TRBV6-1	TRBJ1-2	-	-	CASSEGGLGGKLGGYTF	TGTGCCAGCAGTGAAGGGGGGTTGGGGGGCAAACTTGGTGGCTACACCTTC
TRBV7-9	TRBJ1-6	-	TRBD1	CASSDRDRGIAPLHF	TGTGCCAGCAGCGACCGGGACAGGGGAATTGCACCCCTCCACTTT
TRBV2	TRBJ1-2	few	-	CASSLGDYGYTF	TGTGCCAGCAGCCTGGGGGACTATGGCTACACCTTC
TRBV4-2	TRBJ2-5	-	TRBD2	CASSQVSGTSGGAETQYF	TGTGCCAGCAGCCAAGTATCCGGGACTAGCGGGGGGGCTGAGACCCAGTACTTC
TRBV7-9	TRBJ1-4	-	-	CASSLGTTTNEKLFF	TGTGCCAGCAGCTTAGGCACAACAACTAATGAAAAACTGTTTTTT
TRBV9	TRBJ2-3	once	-	CASSRTISDTQYF	TGTGCCAGCAGCCGGACTATTTCAGATACGCAGTATTTT
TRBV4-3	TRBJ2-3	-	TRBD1	CASSQDSDRVADTQYF	TGCGCCAGCAGCCAAGATAGCGACAGGGTAGCAGATACGCAGTATTTT
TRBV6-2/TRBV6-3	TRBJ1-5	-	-	CASSNTGQPQHF	TGTGCCAGCAGTAATACAGGACAGCCCCAGCATTTT
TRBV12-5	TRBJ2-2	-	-	CASGLGQAPNTGELFF	TGTGCTAGTGGTTTGGGACAGGCTCCGAACACCGGGGAGCTGTTTTTT
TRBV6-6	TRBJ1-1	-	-	CASKLAPLNTEAFF	TGTGCCAGCAAGCTTGCCCCCCTCAACACTGAAGCTTTCTTT
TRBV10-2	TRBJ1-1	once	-	CASSGVTEAFF	TGCGCCAGCAGTGGGGTGACTGAAGCTTTCTTT
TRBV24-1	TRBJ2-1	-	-	CATSRGSRGQFF	TGTGCCACCAGTAGGGGTTCGAGAGGGCAGTTCTTC
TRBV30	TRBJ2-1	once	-	CAWSGWRDEQFF	TGTGCCTGGAGCGGATGGAGAGATGAGCAGTTCTTC
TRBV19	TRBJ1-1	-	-	CASSILGYTEAFF	TGTGCCAGTAGTATATTAGGGTACACTGAAGCTTTCTTT
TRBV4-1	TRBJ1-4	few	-	CASSPGVGHNEKLFF	TGCGCCAGCAGCCCAGGGGTAGGGCACAATGAAAAACTGTTTTTT
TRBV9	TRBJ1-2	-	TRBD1	CASSTGQDPNYGYTF	TGTGCCAGCAGCACGGGACAGGATCCTAACTATGGCTACACCTTC
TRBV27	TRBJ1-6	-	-	CASSDGLRGSPLHF	TGTGCCAGCAGTGACGGGCTCCGGGGTTCACCCCTCCACTTT
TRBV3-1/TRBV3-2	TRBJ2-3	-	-	CASSQEGKSTDTQYF	TGTGCCAGCAGCCAAGAAGGGAAGTCCACAGATACGCAGTATTTT
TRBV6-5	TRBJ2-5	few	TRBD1	CASSFSGTEQETQYF	TGTGCCAGCAGTTTTTCCGGGACAGAACAAGAGACCCAGTACTTC
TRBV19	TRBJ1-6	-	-	CASTGGGMNSPLHF	TGTGCCAGTACCGGGGGGGGTATGAATTCACCCCTCCACTTT